Shown below are 30 T cell receptor beta chains from a single sample sequenced in a study of OX40 agonist ivuxolimab in advanced cancers. Using immunoSEQ multiplex PCR, the repertoire was profiled, and TCRdb retains in-frame clones only, with some absent. This table holds tens of thousands of clones, around 87% found once. Sample: CD4+ or CD8+ T cells sorted from blood, taken in a trial of the OX40 agonist ivuxolimab. The source of these receptors is an adult with an advanced solid tumor such as melanoma, head and neck, liver or kidney cancer.

The chain carries TRBV15 and TRBJ2-1; possible D gene TRBD2, 6 bases. The V gene lost 0 bases and the J gene lost 6 bases, with 18 bases spanning the gap. The CDR3 runs to 17 residues. CDR1 is LNHNV, CDR2 YYDKDF, per germline (reference sequence). The CDR3 is CATSRDLGGPTFNEQFF. CDR3 nucleotide sequence: TGTGCCACCAGCAGAGATTTGGGGGGACCGACCTTCAATGAGCAGTTCTTC.

In DNA form, the CDR3 reads TGTGCCAGCACCCCTAGTGGGACAGGCGAGGAGTTCTACGAGCAGTACTTC. Amino acids: CASTPSGTGEEFYEQYF. This chain joins TRBV7-9 and TRBJ2-7; TRBD1 aligns across 8 bases. The CDR3 extends over 17 amino acids. The ends lost 7 bases at V and 3 bases at J; junction bases unmatched: 17. Germline CDR1 is SEHNR and CDR2 is FQNEAQ (reference sequence).

V usage is TRBV5-4 and J usage is TRBJ1-5; D unresolved. Germline V gene data show CDR1 as SGHNT and CDR2 as YYREEE (reference sequence). The CDR3 totals 13 residues. Trimming took off 3 bases at V and 7 bases at J, with 11 bases between the two ends. Written as DNA, the CDR3 is TGTGCCAGCAGCTGGGGATCGGGACAGCCCCAGCATTTT. As protein: CASSWGSGQPQHF.

The sample holds a few counts of this clone. The chain is built from TRBV19 and TRBJ1-2, with D maybe TRBD1 (6 bases). Germline V gene lookup returns CDR1 LNHDA and CDR2 SQIVND (reference sequence). This CDR3 is built from 15 residues. V lost 11 bases and J lost 6, with 25 bases in between. The CDR3 loop is CASSSEDRRVDGYTF. CDR3 DNA sequence: TGTGCCTCCTCCTCGGAGGACAGACGAGTGGATGGCTACACCTTC. The full variable domain, its missing parts supplied by reference TRBV19 and TRBJ1-2, is DGGITQSPKYLFRKEGQNVTLSCEQNLNHDAMYWYRQDPGQGLRLIYYSQIVNDFQKGDIAEGYSVSREKKESFPLTVTSAQKNPTAFYLCASSSEDRRVDGYTFGSGTRLTVV.

The chain uses TRBV5-4 and TRBJ2-7; D ambiguous. V dropped 0 bases and J dropped 3 bases, with 10 bases sitting between them. The CDR3 spans 14 residues. Per germline, CDR1 SGHNT and CDR2 YYREEE (reference sequence). The CDR3 nucleotides read TGTGCCAGCAGCTTGGGTGGTAGCTTCTACGAGCAGTACTTC. Protein sequence: CASSLGGSFYEQYF.

The chain joins TRBV20-1 to TRBJ1-1; D perhaps matches TRBD1 (5 bases). Deletions cut 0 bases from V and 9 bases from J, with 8 bases between. Germline V gene data show CDR1 as DFQATT and CDR2 as SNEGSKA (reference sequence). The CDR3 extends over 11 amino acids. CDR3 DNA: TGCAGTGCTAGAGATCAGGGTCAAGCTTTCTTT. Its protein product is CSARDQGQAFF.

The rearrangement uses TRBV10-3 and TRBJ2-7, with a tentative D call TRBD1 (7 bases). Trimming pared 3 bases from V and 7 bases from J, leaving 19 bases between. Germline loops: CDR1 ENHRY, CDR2 SYGVKD. The CDR3 contains 15 residues. CDR3 sequence reads: CAISDLLTGAGEQYF. CDR3 sequence (DNA): TGTGCCATCAGTGACCTTCTTACAGGGGCGGGAGAGCAGTACTTC.

This chain connects TRBV5-1 to TRBJ1-2; TRBD1 aligns across 7 bases. The V gene's germline CDR1 is SGHRS and CDR2 YFSETQ. The ends lost 3 bases at V and 2 bases at J; junction bases unmatched: 10. The CDR3 consists of 16 residues. As DNA, the CDR3 is TGCGCCAGCAGCTGGACGACAGGGACCCCGAACTATGGCTACACCTTC. It encodes CASSWTTGTPNYGYTF.

The J gene is TRBJ2-2, the V gene TRBV19; 7 nucleotides align to TRBD2. This CDR3 spans 15 amino acids. The junction had 6 bases not matched to a gene; V was cut back by 3 bases and J by 5 bases. Per germline, CDR1 LNHDA and CDR2 SQIVND (reference sequence). In DNA form, the CDR3 reads TGTGCCAGTAGTATTGGCGGGAGAGGAACCGGGGAGCTGTTTTTT. Protein product: CASSIGGRGTGELFF. Full variable domain (missing parts from reference TRBV19 and TRBJ2-2): DGGITQSPKYLFRKEGQNVTLSCEQNLNHDAMYWYRQDPGQGLRLIYYSQIVNDFQKGDIAEGYSVSREKKESFPLTVTSAQKNPTAFYLCASSIGGRGTGELFFGEGSRLTVL.

The sample holds one count of this clone. The CDR3 DNA sequence: TGTGCCAGCAGCACCGGGACAGGGGACGAAAAACTGTTTTTT. It translates to CASSTGTGDEKLFF. J is TRBJ1-4 and V is TRBV6-5; the match to TRBD1 covers 10 bases. V gave up 6 bases and J gave up 8 bases; unmatched junction bases: 6. CDR1 and CDR2 (germline): MNHEY, SVGAGI. CDR3 size: 14 residues.

The rearrangement links TRBV5-5 to TRBJ1-5, with a tentative D call TRBD1 (6 bases). CDR1 and CDR2 (germline): SGHKS, YYEKEE (reference sequence). The CDR3 covers 13 residues. V lost 0 bases and J 6 bases, leaving 7 bases between the germline ends. The CDR3 region has the DNA TGTGCCAGCAGCTTGGACAGGGCTCAGCCCCAGCATTTT. This sequence encodes CASSLDRAQPQHF.

The chain links TRBV6-1 to TRBJ1-2; D gene unclear. From germline, CDR1 is MNHNS and CDR2 SASEGT. V was clipped by 1 base and J by 5 bases, with 5 bases between them. This CDR3 region has 12 residues. Written as DNA, the CDR3 is TGTGCCAGCAGTGAAGGAATGTATGGCTACACCTTC. Its translation is CASSEGMYGYTF.

The rearrangement links TRBV30 to TRBJ1-2, with D perhaps matching TRBD1 (6 bases). The V end was cut by 0 bases, the J end by 5 bases, with 16 bases between. The CDR3 has 15 amino acids. Germline CDR1 reads GTSNPN; CDR2 reads SVGIG (reference sequence). The CDR3 coding sequence is TGTGCCTGGAGTGTTCGGGGGGCGGCCTTTTATGGCTACACCTTC. It translates to CAWSVRGAAFYGYTF.

The V and J genes are TRBV5-1 and TRBJ2-3; D is unresolved. Germline V gene data show CDR1 as SGHRS and CDR2 as YFSETQ. The CDR3 loop spans 14 amino acids. V was pared by 7 bases and J by 3 bases, with 15 bases between. CDR3 loop: CASESTDGTDTQYF. Here the CDR3 DNA reads TGCGCCAGCGAGAGCACGGACGGGACAGATACGCAGTATTTT.

The chain recombines TRBV19 with TRBJ1-5; tentatively, D is TRBD1 (5 bases). V shed 5 bases and J shed 5 bases, with 16 bases lying between them. This CDR3 has 15 residues. Germline values: CDR1 LNHDA, CDR2 SQIVND (reference sequence). CDR3 residues: CASSEMGGVYQPQHF. The CDR3 nucleotides are TGTGCCAGTAGTGAAATGGGAGGGGTATATCAGCCCCAGCATTTT.

This rearrangement joins TRBV15 to TRBJ1-1; TRBD1 matches 8 bases. This CDR3 spans 16 amino acids. Per the germline V gene, CDR1 is LNHNV and CDR2 is YYDKDF (reference sequence). Trimming cost V 6 bases and J 5 bases; bases outside gene matches: 14. The CDR3 is CATRPGQDGEGTEAFF. CDR3 sequence (DNA): TGTGCCACCAGACCGGGACAGGATGGAGAAGGGACTGAAGCTTTCTTT.

The chain recombines TRBV7-3 with TRBJ2-7; 8 positions match TRBD2. V lost 5 bases to trimming and J lost 2 bases; unmatched junction nucleotides: 5. CDR3 size: 14 residues. Per the germline V gene, CDR1 is SGHTA and CDR2 is FQGTGA. In DNA form, the CDR3 reads TGTGCCAGCAGCCCGGGACTAGGGACCTACGAGCAGTACTTC. It specifies CASSPGLGTYEQYF.

This chain uses TRBV30 with TRBJ1-2, with 10 bases lining up with TRBD1. The CDR3 has 14 amino acids. Germline CDR1 reads GTSNPN; CDR2 reads SVGIG (reference sequence). Here the CDR3 DNA reads TGTGCTGGGGGGACGGGACAGGGGAACTATGGCTACACCTTC. Its translation is CAGGTGQGNYGYTF.

The genes are TRBV11-2 and TRBJ2-3; D is unclear. Trimming took 3 bases from V and 5 from J, leaving 9 bases between them. Germline V gene data show CDR1 as SGHAT and CDR2 as FQNNGV. The CDR3 sequence is 13 residues long. Here the CDR3 DNA reads TGTGCCAGCAGCTTTTTCAGCTTAGATACGCAGTATTTT. Translating gives CASSFFSLDTQYF.

The chain links TRBV7-6 to TRBJ2-7; TRBD1 matches 7 bases. Germline-derived CDR1 and CDR2 are SGHVS and FNYEAQ. The CDR3 covers 14 residues. V dropped 5 bases and J dropped 5; count of bases not matched to a gene: 9. The CDR3 sequence is CASSPPDRLNEQYF. DNA of the CDR3: TGTGCCAGCAGCCCACCGGACAGGCTTAACGAGCAGTACTTC.

J is TRBJ1-1 and V is TRBV29-1, with D uncertain. This CDR3 spans 11 amino acids. Trimming pared 5 bases from V and 1 base from J, leaving 5 bases between. CDR1 is SQVTM and CDR2 is ANQGSEA in the germline V gene. The CDR3 reads CSVSGNTEAFF. The DNA of the CDR3 is TGCAGCGTTTCGGGGAACACTGAAGCTTTCTTT. Full variable domain (remainder filled in from reference TRBV29-1 and TRBJ1-1): SAVISQKPSRDICQRGTSLTIQCQVDSQVTMMFWYRQQPGQSLTLIATANQGSEATYESGFVIDKFPISRPNLTFSTLTVSNMSPEDSSIYLCSVSGNTEAFFGQGTRLTVV.

The rearrangement uses TRBV9 and TRBJ1-2; possibly TRBD1 for D (5 bases). Trimming cost V 4 bases and J 8 bases, with 18 bases left between them. The CDR3 extends over 14 amino acids. In germline, CDR1 is SGDLS, CDR2 YYNGEE. CDR3 residues: CASSPNRNPEGYTF. For the CDR3, the DNA is TGTGCCAGCAGCCCAAACAGGAACCCCGAAGGCTACACCTTC.

The chain has TRBV4-1 and TRBJ1-4; TRBD1 matches 9 bases. The CDR3 contains 15 residues. Germline CDR1 is MGHRA and CDR2 is YSYEKL. After removal of 2 bases from V and 8 bases from J, the junction contained 6 bases not matched to a gene. This chain's CDR3 is CASSQRDREVEKLFF. The CDR3 bases are TGCGCCAGCAGCCAAAGGGACAGGGAAGTAGAAAAACTGTTTTTT.

This clone occurred once. This rearrangement joins TRBV7-9 to TRBJ2-5; D may be TRBD1 (6 bases). Trimming took 4 bases from V and 2 from J, leaving 11 bases between them. Germline loops: CDR1 SEHNR, CDR2 FQNEAQ (reference sequence). CDR3 length: 14 residues. The CDR3 DNA sequence: TGTGCCAGCAGCTCGACAGGATTTCAAGAGACCCAGTACTTC. It codes for CASSSTGFQETQYF.

The chain couples TRBV21-1 to TRBJ2-1; the table names TRBD1, a call not compared with the DNA. TRBV21-1 is recorded as a pseudogene. The CDR3 spans 16 residues. The CDR3 nucleotides read TGTGCCAGCAGCAAAGCCCCCGGGACAGGGGTAGGTGAGCAGTTCTTC. Residues: CASSKAPGTGVGEQFF.

J is TRBJ2-6 and V is TRBV7-9; possible D gene TRBD1, 6 bases. This CDR3 has 17 amino acids. V gave up 7 bases and J gave up 0 bases, with 16 bases separating them. Germline CDR1 is SEHNR and CDR2 is FQNEAQ (reference sequence). CDR3 region: CASIWTETNSGANVLTF. For the CDR3, the DNA is TGTGCCAGCATTTGGACAGAAACTAACTCTGGGGCCAACGTCCTGACTTTC.

The gene calls are TRBV7-9 and TRBJ2-6; D is unclear. V was cut by 5 bases and J by 0 bases, with 5 bases left in between. The length of the CDR3 is 14 residues. Germline-derived CDR1 and CDR2 are SEHNR and FQNEAQ (reference sequence). The CDR3, as DNA: TGTGCCAGCAGCCTAAGCTCTGGGGCCAACGTCCTGACTTTC. This codes for CASSLSSGANVLTF.

The genes are TRBV4-2 and TRBJ2-7, with TRBD2 matching 8 bases. V lost 0 bases to trimming and J lost 3 bases; unmatched junction nucleotides: 4. The CDR3 is made up of 15 amino acids. The germline V gene encodes CDR1 LGHNA and CDR2 YNFKEQ. CDR3 in DNA: TGTGCCAGCAGCCAAGAACCCACTAGCGGCTACGAGCAGTACTTC. This translates into CASSQEPTSGYEQYF.

V gene TRBV5-6 combines with J gene TRBJ1-6; D may be TRBD1 (5 bases). Looked up from germline, CDR1 is SGHDT and CDR2 is YYEEEE. This CDR3 has 15 residues. V dropped 3 bases and J dropped 5 bases, with 12 bases sitting between them. The CDR3 coding sequence is TGTGCCAGCAGCTCGGGACTGGGGAATAATTCACCCCTCCACTTT. Amino acids: CASSSGLGNNSPLHF.

The V and J genes are TRBV19 and TRBJ1-5, with TRBD1 matching over 10 bases. J lost 7 bases, V lost 0 bases, and 3 bases had no gene match. The CDR3 extends over 15 amino acids. From germline, CDR1 is LNHDA and CDR2 SQIVND (reference sequence). The CDR3 region has the DNA TGTGCCAGTAGTATAGACAAGACAGGGGGCCAGCCCCAGCATTTT. Amino acids: CASSIDKTGGQPQHF.